Many counts were recorded for the clone carrying this T cell receptor (beta chain). The antigen is not known. Mismatch with germline at one junction end may stem from a read error. Time point described: newly diagnosed GD, antithyroid drugs for less than 3 months. PBMC-derived RNA was used for the TCR library. One endocrinology department in Xi'an, China, was where patients came from. This sample was included in a study of regulatory T cells in long-lasting Graves disease. Whole-study findings and limits: Newly diagnosed Graves' patients exceeded persistent ones in TCR diversity. Few sampled subjects may have lowered accuracy.

CDR3 regions were amplified by Arm-PCR using iRepertoire HTBI primers to build TCR beta libraries. Per the authors' pipeline: Throughout the samples, researchers identified roughly 57 TRBV and roughly 14 TRBJ segments. TCRdb re-called the multiplex PCR reads with MiXCR, one entry per CDR3 protein. It is TCRdb's table, rather than the study itself, that gives the V and J calls and clone size. This table holds some 250,000 distinct CDR3 sequences, approximately 20% found once. The CDR3 extends over 12 amino acids. Germline loops: CDR1 SNHLY, CDR2 FYNNEI. The clonotype was recovered from a female donor with Graves disease. The rearrangement uses TRBV2 and TRBJ2-2, with D tentatively TRBD2 (6 bases). The sequencing here drew on peripheral blood mononuclear cells (PBMCs), taken at new diagnosis, from a patient treated with antithyroid drugs. CDR3 DNA: TGTGCCAGCTTCCGGAGCACCGGGGGGCTGTTTTTT. Residues: CASFRSTGGLFF.